This TCR beta chain was identified during a study of cytomegalovirus exposure and HLA in healthy donors (TCRdb year 2017). Background for the entire study: An earlier analysis of some 620 of the donors reported 276 Gb of sequence data and 117 million unique TCR beta sequences obtained from approximately 180 million T cells. Roughly 300 gigabases of sequencing data and 70 million to 100 million unique TCR sequences were included in an early release covering several hundred HLA-typed donors. Among the roughly 400 genotyped donors, around 81% belonged to the genetic ancestry cluster associated with self-reported Caucasian donors. The aim of the study was to test whether cataloging public T cell receptors could identify signatures of past pathogen exposure. The study profiled the T cell repertoires of 500 to 800 subjects by immunosequencing and related them to cytomegalovirus serostatus. In addition to the first cohort of roughly 670 subjects, a separate validation cohort of some 120 different subjects was used. The study combined high-throughput TCR immunosequencing, statistical association of individual TCRs with disease status, and machine learning to predict cytomegalovirus infection status. In a later analysis, previously published TCR beta repertoires from hundreds of donors were re-analyzed and high-resolution HLA genotyping was added so that TCR occurrence patterns could be studied. Rather than drawing on any new phenotypic data, the later analysis identified candidate immune exposures from TCR beta sequences and the way those sequences occurred across donors. In an earlier analysis of over 550 of the donors, high-throughput TCR beta sequencing was used to judge whether each TCR beta V gene segment behaved as functional or pseudogenic. Alongside the repertoire data, information on donor age, sex, ethnicity and CMV serostatus was compiled. A later genetic analysis used genome-wide SNP genotypes for about 65% of the 666 donors, treating that subset as a discovery cohort. All discovery cohort repertoires had been generated using a single sequencing platform. HLA typing covered class I and class II loci at four-digit resolution. The number of donors typed differed by locus, with about 629-630 for A, B, C, DRB1 and DQB1, approximately 500 for DQA1, approximately 580 for DPA1, and 400 to 490 for DPB1. About 5 DR-DQ haplotypes were handled as single units for association and clustering, since linkage in the cohort was strong. Across some 400 genotyped donors of the cohort, an average of roughly 250,000 unique TCR beta nucleotide sequences per donor were sequenced, and around 20% of those sequences were non-productive.

The germline V gene gives CDR1 as SGHVS and CDR2 as FQNEAQ. The germline V end is reduced by 2 bases and the J end by 5 bases; junction bases left unmatched: 8. The CDR3 measures 16 amino acids from cysteine to phenylalanine. CDR3 DNA only is kept here, 48 bases in frame from base 1. The cohort was made up of approximately 670 healthy bone marrow donors. All cohort members were sampled while nominally healthy, although unrecorded immune exposures were likely present. The donor tested CMV seropositive and was one of the 289 seropositive cohort members. A peripheral blood sample was collected from each donor, and TCR beta sequencing was performed on peripheral blood mononuclear cells. Genomic DNA was extracted from the blood cell samples with the Qiagen DNeasy Blood Extraction Kit. Summary of the overall study and its limitations: Broadly in line with IMGT annotations, most TCR beta V segments showed up in productive rearrangements about 90% or about 30% of the time in an earlier analysis of roughly 590 of the donors. Because counts were too low, under 20 rarely observed V segments, including chromosome 9 orphons, were left out of the earlier analysis of 587 of the donors. While some public TCRs were present in many individuals, most TCR sequences turned up only very rarely across donors. In a later analysis, most CMV-associated TCR beta chains were found to appear HLA-restricted, with HLA associations seemingly driven largely by CMV exposure. A later analysis found that TCR association rates varied across HLA loci, with DRB1 alleles showing the most associated TCRs and HLA-C alleles the fewest. A total of some 180 TCR beta chains were listed by the study as associated with cytomegalovirus. V-gene and J-gene trimming of TCR beta chains was associated with a missense DCLRE1C variant in a later genetic analysis, and the association was replicated in an independent cohort. The classifier was reported to diagnose cytomegalovirus status with high specificity and sensitivity in both the original and validation cohorts. The cohort was sequenced for TCR beta chains only, and without alpha or paired-chain data the features that could be detected were limited. According to a later genetic analysis, donors in an Asian-associated ancestry cluster had fewer N-insertions in productive TCRs than the roughly 670-donor mean. The authors suggested that the approach could potentially be generalized to other disease states and immunological phenotypes. HLA typing was unavailable for some donors at each locus, so association tests used only the typed subset. Correlated functional status among segregating V segments might reflect linkage disequilibrium, but an unknown experimental factor could not be ruled out. In a later analysis, HLA-associated TCR beta chains showed more clonal expansion and lower generation probabilities than non-associated chains that were equally common. Strong co-occurrence of HLA alleles, especially DR and DQ, made assigning TCR associations to individual alleles difficult. Roughly uniform sequencing depth across donors was assumed in presence/absence analyses, although this assumption may not hold. In a later analysis, several top co-occurrence clusters were reported to appear linked to parvovirus B19, influenza, CMV and Epstein-Barr virus. In vitro tests confirmed that a few of the cytomegalovirus-associated TCR beta chains recognize cytomegalovirus antigens. The only immune exposure information available for the cohort was CMV serostatus. The sequencing pipeline was judged likely to have produced a cluster of highly shared sequence variants as a technical artifact. In a later analysis, 16,951 TCR beta sequences were associated with specific HLA alleles at a false discovery rate of 0.05. Because the 87-base-pair reads could not distinguish some IMGT-functional V segments, including TRBV6-2 and TRBV6-3, those segments were excluded. A further reported finding was that TCR beta sequences accurately predicted the HLA-A and HLA-B alleles for most subjects in the first cohort.

Library generation was performed with the immunoSEQ multiplex PCR assay. For the multiplex PCR, a mixture combining 60 forward primers for TCR Vbeta segments and 13 reverse primers for TCR Jbeta segments was used. A multiplex PCR assay on genomic DNA amplified the CDR3 region of rearranged TCR beta genes. On the Illumina HiSeq System, the amplified TCR beta libraries were sequenced as 87-base-pair reads. Regarding the original processing steps: Across the 700 or so repertoires, a later analysis counted about 81 million unique TCR beta chains, approximately 10 million of which were shared by at least two donors. A nearest-neighbor algorithm error-corrected the raw reads and collapsed the reads into unique sequences, merging closely related sequences to remove PCR and sequencing errors. V, D and J gene segments were assigned by aligning CDR3 sequences to IMGT reference sequences. For a sequence to be retained, at least a six-nucleotide match to both a V gene segment and a J gene segment was required. A rearrangement was called productive if the CDR3 had no stop codons and remained in frame with V and J, and every other rearrangement was called non-productive. Following IMGT convention, CDR3 was defined as the stretch from the second conserved V-encoded cysteine up to the conserved J-encoded phenylalanine. The earlier analysis of 500 to 650 of the donors excluded any sequence lacking an unambiguous match to a single V gene segment. In an earlier analysis of approximately 590 of the donors, a V segment was called functional when productive rearrangements were above 56.7%, and segregating when the standard deviation between donors exceeded 5%. A statistical classification framework was developed to diagnose cytomegalovirus status using the catalog of TCR beta chain sequences. In a later analysis, V and J genes were assigned by comparing TCR nucleotide sequences against IMGT/GENE-DB human TR gene sequences. The TCRdist pipeline was used in a later analysis to assign CDR3 sequences and most-parsimonious VDJ recombination scenarios. In a later analysis, every TCR beta chain was defined by the combination of its CDR3 amino acid sequence and its V-gene family, and reads without a unique V-gene family were dropped. To address suspected cross-contamination and a sequencing artifact, a later analysis removed several hundred highly shared, low-generation-probability nucleotide sequences. In a later analysis, a clonal expansion index was calculated for each public chain from normalized within-repertoire ranks of inferred template counts. In a later analysis, generation probabilities were computed with a VDJ recombination model fitted to out-of-frame rearrangements, and the resulting probabilities were checked against IGoR. Hypergeometric tests were used in a later analysis to score TCR-TCR, TCR-HLA and TCR-CMV co-occurrence, with a repertoire-size bias correction applied to the TCR pairs. False discovery rates were estimated in a later analysis by permuting HLA or CMV assignments 20 times. In a later analysis, co-occurring TCRs were grouped with DBSCAN, and TCRdist sequence similarity was added when clustering was performed within HLA-allele-positive subsets. Co-occurrence clustering excluded repertoires with fewer than 30,000 or more than 120,000 public chains, plus five with anomalous nucleotide sharing. TCRdb retrieved this table from immuneACCESS and kept in-frame rearrangements only. Not all clones are present; in checked studies, unresolved V genes account for under half, and no reason is known for the remainder. The V and J calls and clone size were taken over from that table, and D and trimming were inferred from the DNA. The sample table lists around 170,000 clones, more than 60% of them with a count of one. The ten largest clones capture approximately 7% of the sample.

Comments on this clone: Its antigen remains undetermined. Base qualities are not provided; no much larger clone lies one nucleotide away.

The sequence derives from a woman aged 40 to 55 in good health and CMV-seropositive. The source material was PBMCs. The chain couples TRBV7-8 to TRBJ2-7, with 11 bases matching TRBD2. The CDR3 reads as follows: CASSLFGGTSGHEQYF. In nucleotide form, the sequence is TGTGCCAGCAGCTTATTTGGGGGGACTAGCGGCCACGAGCAGTACTTC.